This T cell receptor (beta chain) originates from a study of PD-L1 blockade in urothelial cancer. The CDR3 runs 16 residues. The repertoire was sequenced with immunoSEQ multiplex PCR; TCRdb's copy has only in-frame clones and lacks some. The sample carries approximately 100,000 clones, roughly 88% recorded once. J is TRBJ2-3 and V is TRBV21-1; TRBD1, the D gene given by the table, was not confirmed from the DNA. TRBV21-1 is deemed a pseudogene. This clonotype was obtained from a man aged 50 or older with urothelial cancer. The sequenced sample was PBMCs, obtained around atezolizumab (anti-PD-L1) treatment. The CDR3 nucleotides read TGTGCCAGCAGCAAGAACAGGTTCGCGGACACAGATACGCAGTATTTT. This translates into CASSKNRFADTDTQYF.